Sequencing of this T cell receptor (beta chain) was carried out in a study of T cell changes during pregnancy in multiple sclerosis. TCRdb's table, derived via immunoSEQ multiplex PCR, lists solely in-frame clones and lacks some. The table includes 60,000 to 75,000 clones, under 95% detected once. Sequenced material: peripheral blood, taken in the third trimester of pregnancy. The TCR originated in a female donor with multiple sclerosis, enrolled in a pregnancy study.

CDR3: CASSVSIQGSYGYTF. For the CDR3, the DNA is TGCGCCAGCAGCGTAAGCATTCAGGGTTCCTATGGCTACACCTTC. The chain combines TRBV4-3 with TRBJ1-2, with D possibly TRBD1 on 5 matching bases. The CDR3 has 15 amino acids. Trimming pared 5 bases from V and 4 bases from J, leaving 17 bases between. CDR1 and CDR2 from the germline V gene are LGHNA and YSLEER.